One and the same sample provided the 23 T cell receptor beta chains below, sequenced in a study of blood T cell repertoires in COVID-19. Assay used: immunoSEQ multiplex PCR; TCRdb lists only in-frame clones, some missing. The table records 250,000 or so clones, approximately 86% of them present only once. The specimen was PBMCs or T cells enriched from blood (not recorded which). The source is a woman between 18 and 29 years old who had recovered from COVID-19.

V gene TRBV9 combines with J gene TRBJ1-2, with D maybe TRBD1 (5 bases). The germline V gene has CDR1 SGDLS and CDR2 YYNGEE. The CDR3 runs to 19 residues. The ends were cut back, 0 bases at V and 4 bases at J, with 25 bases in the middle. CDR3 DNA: TGTGCCAGCAGCGTAGAACCCGGGGGAGCAGGGAGACTTGTCTATGGCTACACCTTC. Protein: CASSVEPGGAGRLVYGYTF.

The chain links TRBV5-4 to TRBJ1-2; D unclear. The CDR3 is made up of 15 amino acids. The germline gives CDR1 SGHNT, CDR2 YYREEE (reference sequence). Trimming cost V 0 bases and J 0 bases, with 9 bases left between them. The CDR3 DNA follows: TGTGCCAGCAGCTTGGGCGTGGGAGCTAACTATGGCTACACCTTC. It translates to CASSLGVGANYGYTF.

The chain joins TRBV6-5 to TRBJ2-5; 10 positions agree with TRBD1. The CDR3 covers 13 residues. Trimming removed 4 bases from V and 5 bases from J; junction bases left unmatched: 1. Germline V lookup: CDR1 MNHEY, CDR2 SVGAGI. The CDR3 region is CASSWTGGETQYF. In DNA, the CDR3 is TGTGCCAGCAGTTGGACAGGGGGTGAGACCCAGTACTTC.

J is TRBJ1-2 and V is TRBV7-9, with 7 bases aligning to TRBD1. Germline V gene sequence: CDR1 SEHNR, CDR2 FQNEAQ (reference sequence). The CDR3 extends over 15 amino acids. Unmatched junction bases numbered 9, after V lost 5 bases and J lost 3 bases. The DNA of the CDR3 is TGTGCCAGCAGCCTCGGCCAGACAGGGTACTATGGCTACACCTTC. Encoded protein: CASSLGQTGYYGYTF.

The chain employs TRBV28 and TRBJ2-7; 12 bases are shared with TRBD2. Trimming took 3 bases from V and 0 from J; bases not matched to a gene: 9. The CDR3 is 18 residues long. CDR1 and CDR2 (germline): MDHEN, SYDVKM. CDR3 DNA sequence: TGTGCCAGCAGTTTGGGGGGACTAGCGGGCCCCAGCTCCTACGAGCAGTACTTC. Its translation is CASSLGGLAGPSSYEQYF.

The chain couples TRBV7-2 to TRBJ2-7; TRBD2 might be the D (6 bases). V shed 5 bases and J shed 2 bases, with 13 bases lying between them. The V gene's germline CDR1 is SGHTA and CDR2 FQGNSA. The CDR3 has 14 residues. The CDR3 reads CASSLSGGAYEQYF. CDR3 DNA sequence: TGTGCCAGCAGCCTTAGCGGAGGGGCCTACGAGCAGTACTTC.

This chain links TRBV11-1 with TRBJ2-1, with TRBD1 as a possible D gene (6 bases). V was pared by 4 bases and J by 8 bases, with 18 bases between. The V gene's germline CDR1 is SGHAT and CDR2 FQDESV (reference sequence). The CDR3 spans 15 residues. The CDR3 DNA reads TGTGCCAGCAGCTCCCCGGGCAGGCCAGGGGATGAGCAGTTCTTC. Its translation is CASSSPGRPGDEQFF.

The DNA of the CDR3 is TGCAGTGCTAGAGGCGACAGGGAAGCTTTCTTT. It is translated as CSARGDREAFF. The chain uses TRBV20-1 and TRBJ1-1; D may be TRBD1 (6 bases). The germline V and J ends were trimmed by 1 base and 8 bases, with 8 bases remaining between them. This CDR3 region has 11 residues. Per germline, CDR1 DFQATT and CDR2 SNEGSKA (reference sequence).

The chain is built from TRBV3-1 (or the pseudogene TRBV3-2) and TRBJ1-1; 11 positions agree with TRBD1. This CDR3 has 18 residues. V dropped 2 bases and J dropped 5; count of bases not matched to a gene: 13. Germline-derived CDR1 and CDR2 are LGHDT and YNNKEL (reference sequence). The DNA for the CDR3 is TGTGCCAGCAGCCAAACGGGACAGGGGGGGTGGATTACGACTGAAGCTTTCTTT. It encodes CASSQTGQGGWITTEAFF.

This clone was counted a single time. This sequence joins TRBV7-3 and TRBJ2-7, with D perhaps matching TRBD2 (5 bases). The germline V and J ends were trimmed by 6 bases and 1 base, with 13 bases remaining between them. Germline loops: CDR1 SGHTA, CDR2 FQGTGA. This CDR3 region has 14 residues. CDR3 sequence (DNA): TGTGCCAGCAGTCCTGGACTGGGTTCCTACGAGCAGTACTTC. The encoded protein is CASSPGLGSYEQYF.

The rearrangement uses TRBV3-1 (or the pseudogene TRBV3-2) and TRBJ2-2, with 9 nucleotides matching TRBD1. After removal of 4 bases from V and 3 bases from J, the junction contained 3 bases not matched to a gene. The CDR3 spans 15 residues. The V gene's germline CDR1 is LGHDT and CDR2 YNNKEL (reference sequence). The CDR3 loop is CASSPRTGDTGELFF. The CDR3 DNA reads TGTGCCAGCAGCCCGCGGACAGGGGACACCGGGGAGCTGTTTTTT.

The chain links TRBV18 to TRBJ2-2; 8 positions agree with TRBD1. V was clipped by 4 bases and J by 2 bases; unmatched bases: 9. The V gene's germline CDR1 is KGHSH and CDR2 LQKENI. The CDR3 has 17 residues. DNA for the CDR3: TGTGCCAGCTCACTCTCCCAGGGGGCGGAAAACACCGGGGAGCTGTTTTTT. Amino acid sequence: CASSLSQGAENTGELFF.

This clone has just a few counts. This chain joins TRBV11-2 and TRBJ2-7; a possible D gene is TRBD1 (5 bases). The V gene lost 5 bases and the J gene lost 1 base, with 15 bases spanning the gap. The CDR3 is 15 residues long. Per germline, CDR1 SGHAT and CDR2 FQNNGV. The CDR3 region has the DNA TGTGCCAGCAGCCCATCAGGGCTAGGATCCTACGAGCAGTACTTC. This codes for CASSPSGLGSYEQYF.

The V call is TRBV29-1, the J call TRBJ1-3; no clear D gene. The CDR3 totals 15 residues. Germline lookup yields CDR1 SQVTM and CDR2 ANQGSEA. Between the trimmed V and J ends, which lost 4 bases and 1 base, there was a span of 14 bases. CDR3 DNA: TGCAGCGTTGTTTTCATGGAGGGTTCTGGAAACACCATATATTTT. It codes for CSVVFMEGSGNTIYF.

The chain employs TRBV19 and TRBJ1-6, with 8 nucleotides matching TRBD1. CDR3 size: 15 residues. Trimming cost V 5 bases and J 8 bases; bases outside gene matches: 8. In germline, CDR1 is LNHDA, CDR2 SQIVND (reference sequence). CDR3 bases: TGTGCCAGTAGTCCCGACAGGGGAGGTGATTCACCCCTCCACTTT. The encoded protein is CASSPDRGGDSPLHF. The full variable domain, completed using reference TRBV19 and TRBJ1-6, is DGGITQSPKYLFRKEGQNVTLSCEQNLNHDAMYWYRQDPGQGLRLIYYSQIVNDFQKGDIAEGYSVSREKKESFPLTVTSAQKNPTAFYLCASSPDRGGDSPLHFGNGTRLTVT.

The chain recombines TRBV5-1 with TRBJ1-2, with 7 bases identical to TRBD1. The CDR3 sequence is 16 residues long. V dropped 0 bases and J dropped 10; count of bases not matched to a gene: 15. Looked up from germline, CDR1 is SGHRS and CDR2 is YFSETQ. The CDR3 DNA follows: TGCGCCAGCAGCTTGGCCTTCGGACAGGTAGTATCCGACTACACCTTC. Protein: CASSLAFGQVVSDYTF.

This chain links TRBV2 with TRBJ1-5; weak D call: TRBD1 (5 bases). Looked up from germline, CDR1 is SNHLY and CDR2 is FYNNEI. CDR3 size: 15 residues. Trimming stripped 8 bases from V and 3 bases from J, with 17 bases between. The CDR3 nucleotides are TGTGCCAGCGGGGGGGAGGTGCGGCTCAATCAGCCCCAGCATTTT. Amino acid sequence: CASGGEVRLNQPQHF.

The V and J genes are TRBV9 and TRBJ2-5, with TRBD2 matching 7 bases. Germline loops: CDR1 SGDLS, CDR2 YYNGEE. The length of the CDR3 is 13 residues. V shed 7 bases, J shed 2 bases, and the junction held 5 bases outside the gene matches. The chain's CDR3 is CASGSGIQETQYF. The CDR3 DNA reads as TGTGCCAGCGGCAGCGGGATACAAGAGACCCAGTACTTC.

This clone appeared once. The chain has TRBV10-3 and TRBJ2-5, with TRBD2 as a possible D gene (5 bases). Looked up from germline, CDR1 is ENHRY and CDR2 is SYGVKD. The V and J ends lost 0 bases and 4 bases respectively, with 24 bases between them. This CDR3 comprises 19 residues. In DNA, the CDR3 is TGTGCCATCAGTGAGTCCACATTTCTGGACTTTATGGGTAGAGAGACCCAGTACTTC. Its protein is CAISESTFLDFMGRETQYF.

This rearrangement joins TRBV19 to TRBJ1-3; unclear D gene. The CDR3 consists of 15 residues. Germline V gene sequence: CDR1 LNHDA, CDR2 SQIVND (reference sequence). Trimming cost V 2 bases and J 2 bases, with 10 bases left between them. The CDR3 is CASSITPLAGNTIYF. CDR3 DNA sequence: TGTGCCAGTAGTATAACACCGCTCGCTGGAAACACCATATATTTT.

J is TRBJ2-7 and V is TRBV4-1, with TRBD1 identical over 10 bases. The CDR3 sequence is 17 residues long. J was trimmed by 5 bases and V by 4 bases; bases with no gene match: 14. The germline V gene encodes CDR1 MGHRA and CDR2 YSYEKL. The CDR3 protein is CASSRQVLRQGADEQYF. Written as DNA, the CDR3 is TGCGCCAGCAGCCGCCAAGTTCTCAGACAGGGGGCCGACGAGCAGTACTTC.

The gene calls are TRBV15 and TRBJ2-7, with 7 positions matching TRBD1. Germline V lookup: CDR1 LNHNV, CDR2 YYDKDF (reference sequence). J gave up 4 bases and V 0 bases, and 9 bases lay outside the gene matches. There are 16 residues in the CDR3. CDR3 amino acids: CATSRDRGTEIYEQYF. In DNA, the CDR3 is TGTGCCACCAGCAGAGATCGAGGGACAGAAATATACGAGCAGTACTTC.

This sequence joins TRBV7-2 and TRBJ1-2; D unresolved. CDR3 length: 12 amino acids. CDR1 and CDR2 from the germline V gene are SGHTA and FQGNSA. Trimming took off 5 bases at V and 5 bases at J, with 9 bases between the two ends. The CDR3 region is CASSRDSYGYTF. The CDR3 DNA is TGTGCCAGCAGCCGAGACTCGTATGGCTACACCTTC.